A selection of T cell receptor beta chains follows, all from one sample in a study of cytomegalovirus exposure and HLA in healthy donors. TCRdb's copy holds only in-frame clones and misses some; the assay was immunoSEQ multiplex PCR. The repertoire has approximately 110,000 clones, more than 70% of them found once; the top ten carry around 2.1%. The specimen sequenced was PBMCs. The receptors were gathered from a man aged 25-40 years in good health and CMV-seronegative. CDR3s include the opening cysteine and the closing phenylalanine or tryptophan. Fields, in order: CDR3 DNA, CDR3 protein, clone size, V gene, J gene, D gene, CDR3 length. The D gene is left open where the match is weak. Size values are once, few and many counts, or a class for expanded clones, and some rows have none.

CDR3nt: TGTGCCAGCAGAAGCCAGGGACTCTGGAACACTGAAGCTTTCTTT
CDR3aa: CASRSQGLWNTEAFF
abundance: few
v_gene: TRBV6-5
j_gene: TRBJ1-1
d_gene: -
len: 15

CDR3nt: TGTGCCAGCGGGGAGGGTTGGATGAACACTGAAGCTTTCTTT
CDR3aa: CASGEGWMNTEAFF
abundance: once
v_gene: TRBV27
j_gene: TRBJ1-1
d_gene: -
len: 14

CDR3nt: TGCGCCAGCAGCCACTGGGAGGGGACGGCCGTGAACACTGAAGCTTTCTTT
CDR3aa: CASSHWEGTAVNTEAFF
abundance: few
v_gene: TRBV4-1
j_gene: TRBJ1-1
d_gene: -
len: 17

CDR3nt: TGTGCCAGCAGCGTAGCAACATCCTCGGGCTACACCTTC
CDR3aa: CASSVATSSGYTF
abundance: -
v_gene: TRBV9
j_gene: TRBJ1-2
d_gene: -
len: 13

CDR3nt: TGTGCCAGTAGTATATTTGACAGGGGGCACCCTGAAGCTTTCTTT
CDR3aa: CASSIFDRGHPEAFF
abundance: -
v_gene: TRBV19
j_gene: TRBJ1-1
d_gene: TRBD1
len: 15

CDR3nt: TGTGTGGCTCAAACCAACTATGGCTACACCTTC
CDR3aa: CVAQTNYGYTF
abundance: -
v_gene: TRBV5-4
j_gene: TRBJ1-2
d_gene: -
len: 11

CDR3nt: TGTGCCAGTAGTATCCCGGTCCGAGGAGTCTATGGCTACACCTTC
CDR3aa: CASSIPVRGVYGYTF
abundance: -
v_gene: TRBV19
j_gene: TRBJ1-2
d_gene: -
len: 15

CDR3nt: TGTGCCAGCACTATGACAGGGGGCAAAGCTTTCTTT
CDR3aa: CASTMTGGKAFF
abundance: -
v_gene: TRBV2
j_gene: TRBJ1-1
d_gene: TRBD1
len: 12

CDR3nt: TGCGCCAGCAGTAAGGACAGGGGGACAGATACGCAGTATTTT
CDR3aa: CASSKDRGTDTQYF
abundance: -
v_gene: TRBV5-1
j_gene: TRBJ2-3
d_gene: TRBD1
len: 14

CDR3nt: TGCGCCAGCACCGAGGGGGAAACTGAAGCTTTCTTT
CDR3aa: CASTEGETEAFF
abundance: -
v_gene: TRBV10-2
j_gene: TRBJ1-1
d_gene: -
len: 12

CDR3nt: TGTGCCAGCAGCTTGGCGCTAGCGGGAGGTGACGAGCAGTTCTTC
CDR3aa: CASSLALAGGDEQFF
abundance: -
v_gene: TRBV5-4
j_gene: TRBJ2-1
d_gene: TRBD2
len: 15

CDR3nt: TGTGCCAGCAGAAAGAAGTCGAGTGAGAGGCAGCCCCAGCATTTT
CDR3aa: CASRKKSSERQPQHF
abundance: -
v_gene: TRBV6-5
j_gene: TRBJ1-5
d_gene: -
len: 15

CDR3nt: TGTGCCAGTAGTACCCGGACAGGGGAAGGCTATGGCTACACCTTC
CDR3aa: CASSTRTGEGYGYTF
abundance: -
v_gene: TRBV19
j_gene: TRBJ1-2
d_gene: TRBD1
len: 15

CDR3nt: TGTGCCAGCAGAGACAGGGACCTAAATGAAAAACTGTTTTTT
CDR3aa: CASRDRDLNEKLFF
abundance: -
v_gene: TRBV27
j_gene: TRBJ1-4
d_gene: TRBD1
len: 14

CDR3nt: TGTGCCAGCGCTGGGGACAGAGCCACGGGCGAGCAGTACTTC
CDR3aa: CASAGDRATGEQYF
abundance: -
v_gene: TRBV2
j_gene: TRBJ2-7
d_gene: TRBD1
len: 14

CDR3nt: TGTGCCAGCAGCTTTAGACAGACAAGAAACACCATATATTTT
CDR3aa: CASSFRQTRNTIYF
abundance: -
v_gene: TRBV5-6
j_gene: TRBJ1-3
d_gene: -
len: 14

CDR3nt: TGCGCCAGCAGTGAGACTAGCGGGGGTTACAATGAGCAGTTCTTC
CDR3aa: CASSETSGGYNEQFF
abundance: -
v_gene: TRBV10-2
j_gene: TRBJ2-1
d_gene: TRBD2
len: 15

CDR3nt: TGTGCCAGCAGCCCAACTTCCCCCGGTGAGCAGTTCTTC
CDR3aa: CASSPTSPGEQFF
abundance: -
v_gene: TRBV9
j_gene: TRBJ2-1
d_gene: -
len: 13

CDR3nt: TGTGCCAGCAGCCAAGGCCACAGGAGCAACACTGAAGCTTTCTTT
CDR3aa: CASSQGHRSNTEAFF
abundance: -
v_gene: TRBV14
j_gene: TRBJ1-1
d_gene: -
len: 15

CDR3nt: TGTGCCAGCAGTGACGGACAGGGACAGGGATATGGCTACACCTTC
CDR3aa: CASSDGQGQGYGYTF
abundance: -
v_gene: TRBV5-4
j_gene: TRBJ1-2
d_gene: TRBD1
len: 15

CDR3nt: TGCACCAGCAGTTCTACCCGGGTGTACACCGGGGAGCTGTTTTTT
CDR3aa: CTSSSTRVYTGELFF
abundance: -
v_gene: TRBV1
j_gene: TRBJ2-2
d_gene: -
len: 15

CDR3nt: TGTGCCAGCAGTCCTGACAGTTCGGTCGAGGAAAAACTGTTTTTT
CDR3aa: CASSPDSSVEEKLFF
abundance: -
v_gene: TRBV9
j_gene: TRBJ1-4
d_gene: -
len: 15

CDR3nt: TGTGCCAGCTCACCCTCGACAGGGGCAAATAATTCCCCCCTCCACTTT
CDR3aa: CASSPSTGANNSPLHF
abundance: -
v_gene: TRBV18
j_gene: TRBJ1-6
d_gene: TRBD1
len: 16

CDR3nt: TGCGCCAGCAGCCAACGCGAGAACTTACAGGGTCGCCCGGAGACCCAGTACTTC
CDR3aa: CASSQRENLQGRPETQYF
abundance: -
v_gene: TRBV4-1
j_gene: TRBJ2-5
d_gene: -
len: 18

CDR3nt: TGTGCCAGCACCACTACCAACACTGAAGCTTTCTTT
CDR3aa: CASTTTNTEAFF
abundance: few
v_gene: TRBV7-9
j_gene: TRBJ1-1
d_gene: -
len: 12

CDR3nt: TGTGCCAGCAGCCAAGATCCAAAGGGAGCGGGAGGACCAGGAGAGCAGTACTTC
CDR3aa: CASSQDPKGAGGPGEQYF
abundance: -
v_gene: TRBV4-2
j_gene: TRBJ2-7
d_gene: TRBD2
len: 18

CDR3nt: TGTGCCAGCAGCGTTTCGATAGCGGTGGTGGGTACAGATACGCAGTATTTT
CDR3aa: CASSVSIAVVGTDTQYF
abundance: -
v_gene: TRBV9
j_gene: TRBJ2-3
d_gene: -
len: 17

CDR3nt: TGTGCCAGCAGGATCAACGGGGGAACTGAAGCTTTCTTT
CDR3aa: CASRINGGTEAFF
abundance: few
v_gene: TRBV28
j_gene: TRBJ1-1
d_gene: -
len: 13

CDR3nt: TGTGCCAGCAGGGAGTGGAGCGTAACTAGCACAGATACGCAGTATTTT
CDR3aa: CASREWSVTSTDTQYF
abundance: -
v_gene: TRBV27
j_gene: TRBJ2-3
d_gene: -
len: 16

CDR3nt: TGTGCCAGCTCACCGAGCGGGAGCACTGGCGAGCAGTACTTC
CDR3aa: CASSPSGSTGEQYF
abundance: -
v_gene: TRBV18
j_gene: TRBJ2-7
d_gene: TRBD2
len: 14

CDR3nt: TGTGCCAGCTCACCAACAGGGGCGGCTGATGGCTACACCTTC
CDR3aa: CASSPTGAADGYTF
abundance: -
v_gene: TRBV18
j_gene: TRBJ1-2
d_gene: TRBD1
len: 14

CDR3nt: TGTGCCAGCAGCTTAGCAGGACAGGGGAATTCACCCCTCCACTTT
CDR3aa: CASSLAGQGNSPLHF
abundance: -
v_gene: TRBV7-2
j_gene: TRBJ1-6
d_gene: TRBD1
len: 15

CDR3nt: TGTGCCAGCAGCTGGGGAGGGGAGTCCCAAGAGACCCAGTACTTC
CDR3aa: CASSWGGESQETQYF
abundance: -
v_gene: TRBV7-9
j_gene: TRBJ2-5
d_gene: TRBD2
len: 15

CDR3nt: TGTGCCATCAGTGGGACTAGCGGGGGCTACGAGCAGTACTTC
CDR3aa: CAISGTSGGYEQYF
abundance: -
v_gene: TRBV10-3
j_gene: TRBJ2-7
d_gene: TRBD2
len: 14

CDR3nt: TGCGCCAGCAGCGCCTCCGGGACATGGGGGGATACGCAGTATTTT
CDR3aa: CASSASGTWGDTQYF
abundance: -
v_gene: TRBV5-1
j_gene: TRBJ2-3
d_gene: -
len: 15